Below, 3 T cell receptor beta chains from the same sample are listed, as sequenced in a study of spatial heterogeneity in lung cancer. The sample's time point: sample taken at primary tumor resection. No cell sorting; template was whole RNA from tumor, lung tissue or PBMC. TCRdb processed the 5' RACE reads anew with MiXCR; each CDR3 protein has one entry. In the table there are roughly 15,000 distinct CDR3 sequences, 6.5% to 8.5% of which are singletons. Here the sequenced sample was PBMCs, taken at surgery. The receptors originated from a female donor with early-stage non-small cell lung cancer.

This clonotype was found many times. The J gene is TRBJ1-6, the V gene TRBV6-1, with 7 bases fitting TRBD1. V was pared by 7 bases and J by 2 bases, with 8 bases of the junction left unmatched. Germline V gene sequence: CDR1 MNHNS, CDR2 SASEGT. The CDR3 contains 16 residues. The CDR3: CASTRGGRTYNSPLHF. CDR3 nucleotides: TGTGCCAGCACCAGGGGGGGAAGGACCTATAATTCACCCCTCCACTTT.

Many counts were recorded for this clonotype. The chain combines TRBV20-1 with TRBJ2-1; tentative D call: TRBD1 (5 bases). The CDR3 has 15 residues. V lost 5 bases, J lost 4 bases, and 18 bases lay in between. Germline CDR1 DFQATT, CDR2 SNEGSKA (reference sequence). CDR3 sequence reads: CSAPGKQAVYNEQFF. In DNA, the CDR3 is TGCAGTGCTCCAGGAAAACAGGCAGTTTACAATGAGCAGTTCTTC.

This clonotype has ten or more counts. The V gene is TRBV3-1, the J gene TRBJ1-6; D is unclear. Trimming left V 2 bases short and J 8 bases short, with 16 bases between. CDR1 is LGHDT and CDR2 is YNNKEL in the germline V gene (reference sequence). This CDR3 comprises 16 residues. The CDR3 sequence is CASSQFLDGDHSPLHF. CDR3 nucleotides: TGTGCCAGCAGCCAATTTTTGGACGGGGATCATTCACCCCTCCACTTT.